The 32 T cell receptor beta chains below all came from one sample that was sequenced in a study of cytomegalovirus exposure and HLA in healthy donors. In the PCR, 60 Vbeta and 13 Jbeta primers were used. The method was immunoSEQ multiplex PCR; TCRdb's version includes in-frame clones alone and lacks a portion of them. Of approximately 160,000 clones listed, around 65% were seen once; the top ten hold about 2.9%. The sample taken for sequencing was PBMCs. Receptors were obtained from a woman in her 40s in good health and CMV-seropositive.

The V gene is TRBV10-3, the J gene TRBJ2-4; weak D call: TRBD1 (6 bases). The V end was cut by 6 bases, the J end by 5 bases, with 14 bases between. The CDR3 spans 14 residues. Germline V gives CDR1 ENHRY, CDR2 SYGVKD. The CDR3 bases are TGTGCCATCAGGTCAGGGGTGGGGGAAAACATTCAGTACTTC. Translated: CAIRSGVGENIQYF.

This clone was seen a single time. This chain links TRBV4-2 with TRBJ2-4; 10 positions match TRBD2. V gave up 5 bases and J gave up 8 bases; unmatched junction bases: 18. The germline V gene has CDR1 LGHNA and CDR2 YNFKEQ. The CDR3 runs to 18 residues. The CDR3 reads CASSDYSHPSGSRDIQYF. In nucleotides, the CDR3 is TGTGCCAGCAGCGACTACTCCCATCCTAGCGGGAGTCGGGACATTCAGTACTTC.

This rearrangement joins TRBV28 to TRBJ2-1, with D possibly TRBD2 on 6 matching bases. The CDR3 extends over 12 amino acids. Trimming left V 8 bases short and J 8 bases short, with 13 bases between. The germline gives CDR1 MDHEN, CDR2 SYDVKM. The CDR3 sequence: CASGAGGDEQFF. The CDR3 coding sequence is TGTGCCAGCGGAGCCGGAGGGGATGAGCAGTTCTTC.

This chain connects TRBV7-3 to TRBJ2-7, with TRBD2 identical over 7 bases. CDR3 length equals 13 residues. Losses at the gene ends were 5 bases for V and 3 bases for J; bases not matched to a gene: 4. Germline V CDR1 and CDR2: SGHTA, FQGTGA. Here the CDR3 DNA reads TGTGCCAGCAGCCTCGGACTAGTCTACGAGCAGTACTTC. This encodes CASSLGLVYEQYF.

This sequence joins TRBV7-3 and TRBJ2-1, with D perhaps matching TRBD2 (5 bases). The CDR3 runs to 16 residues. From germline, CDR1 is SGHTA and CDR2 FQGTGA. Trimming pared 2 bases from V and 5 bases from J, leaving 16 bases between. CDR3 residues: CASSLLPGLRDNEQFF. CDR3 DNA: TGTGCCAGCAGCTTATTACCGGGGTTAAGGGACAATGAGCAGTTCTTC.

The rearrangement uses TRBV29-1 and TRBJ2-5; a weak D match, TRBD2 (5 bases). This CDR3 is 13 amino acids long. Germline lookup yields CDR1 SQVTM and CDR2 ANQGSEA. Trimming cost V 1 base and J 2 bases, with 8 bases left between them. CDR3 amino acids: CSVEVRLQETQYF. As DNA, the CDR3 is TGCAGCGTTGAAGTCAGACTACAAGAGACCCAGTACTTC.

The sample holds a few counts of this clone. V is TRBV7-2 and J is TRBJ1-2, with D perhaps matching TRBD1 (6 bases). Germline CDR1 is SGHTA and CDR2 is FQGNSA. The CDR3 covers 15 residues. The V end was cut by 2 bases, the J end by 8 bases, with 18 bases between. In DNA, the CDR3 is TGTGCCAGCAGCTTAATTCAGGGGAAGGGGGGGGGCTACACCTTC. Protein: CASSLIQGKGGGYTF.

The chain uses TRBV9 and TRBJ2-7, with 7 bases identical to TRBD1. With V trimmed by 4 bases and J by 1 base, 8 bases remained unmatched. CDR3 length equals 15 residues. Germline CDR1 and CDR2: SGDLS and YYNGEE. This CDR3 reads CASSPRQGISYEQYF. Here the CDR3 DNA reads TGTGCCAGCAGCCCACGACAGGGAATTTCCTACGAGCAGTACTTC.

This clone was picked up one time. The chain recombines TRBV12-5 with TRBJ1-1, with D tentatively TRBD1 (6 bases). CDR3 length equals 14 residues. V shed 6 bases and J shed 0 bases, with 11 bases lying between them. Germline V gene data show CDR1 as LGHNT and CDR2 as FRNRAP. CDR3 loop: CASGPRTVNTEAFF. The CDR3 DNA sequence: TGTGCTAGTGGACCCCGGACAGTGAACACTGAAGCTTTCTTT.

DNA for the CDR3: TGCGCCAGCAGCTTCGGGGCGGGAGGCGGCACAGATACGCAGTATTTT. It codes for CASSFGAGGGTDTQYF. The chain joins TRBV5-1 to TRBJ2-3, with TRBD2 identical over 8 bases. CDR1 is SGHRS and CDR2 is YFSETQ in the germline V gene. The trim removed 2 bases at V and 1 base at J, leaving 6 bases unmatched. This CDR3 region has 16 residues.

This sequence joins TRBV19 and TRBJ2-7, with D maybe TRBD2 (5 bases). The V gene lost 1 base and the J gene lost 4 bases, with 14 bases spanning the gap. Per the germline V gene, CDR1 is LNHDA and CDR2 is SQIVND (reference sequence). The CDR3 is made up of 15 amino acids. The DNA for the CDR3 is TGTGCCAGTAGTATAGGACGGGGAGCATCATACGAGCAGTACTTC. This codes for CASSIGRGASYEQYF.

The rearrangement links TRBV7-2 to TRBJ1-3, with D uncertain. The V gene's germline CDR1 is SGHTA and CDR2 FQGNSA. The CDR3 spans 13 residues. V was trimmed by 5 bases and J by 1 base, leaving 6 bases between them. CDR3 loop: CASSPESGNTIYF. The CDR3 DNA is TGTGCCAGCAGCCCCGAGTCTGGAAACACCATATATTTT.

This rearrangement joins TRBV5-4 to TRBJ2-5; a possible D gene is TRBD2 (6 bases). The V gene's germline CDR1 is SGHNT and CDR2 YYREEE (reference sequence). V lost 0 bases to trimming and J lost 4 bases, with 10 bases between them. The CDR3 sequence is 14 residues long. This CDR3 is CASSLDRRGETQYF. The CDR3 nucleotides are TGTGCCAGCAGCTTGGACAGGAGGGGAGAGACCCAGTACTTC.

The V call is TRBV28, the J call TRBJ1-4, with D perhaps matching TRBD1 (6 bases). The CDR3 totals 12 residues. From germline, CDR1 is MDHEN and CDR2 SYDVKM. This CDR3 reads CATQGLREKLFF. The CDR3, as DNA: TGTGCGACACAGGGCCTTAGGGAAAAACTGTTTTTT.

The rearrangement uses TRBV14 and TRBJ2-2, with unresolved D. The CDR3 covers 14 residues. Between the trimmed V and J ends, which lost 6 bases and 6 bases, there was a span of 14 bases. Germline CDR1 is SGHDN and CDR2 is FVKESK. CDR3 in amino acids: CASSAGTSPGELFF. The CDR3 DNA is TGTGCCAGCAGTGCAGGAACGTCCCCCGGGGAGCTGTTTTTT.

This chain joins TRBV27 and TRBJ1-4; TRBD1 matches at 8 bases. Germline CDR1 and CDR2: MNHEY and SMNVEV (reference sequence). The CDR3 covers 14 residues. Trimming removed 3 bases from V and 8 bases from J; junction bases left unmatched: 5. CDR3 in DNA: TGTGCCAGCAGTTTCCTGGGACAGGACGAAAAACTGTTTTTT. Encoded protein: CASSFLGQDEKLFF.

The chain is built from TRBV27 and TRBJ2-1; tentatively, D is TRBD1 (6 bases). Germline V lookup: CDR1 MNHEY, CDR2 SMNVEV (reference sequence). The V end was cut by 8 bases, the J end by 10 bases, with 27 bases between. The CDR3 is 16 residues long. CDR3 coding DNA: TGTGCCAGCGTCCCCCTTGGTAGGGAGACTGGGGGCGAGCAGTTCTTC. Amino acid sequence: CASVPLGRETGGEQFF.

This clone appeared a few times. The chain joins TRBV4-2 to TRBJ2-3; the D gene is possibly TRBD2 (5 bases). Trimming took off 4 bases at V and 2 bases at J, with 13 bases between the two ends. Germline CDR1 reads LGHNA; CDR2 reads YNFKEQ. The CDR3 consists of 15 residues. CDR3 coding DNA: TGTGCCAGCAGCCGGAGGAGTTCGGACACAGATACGCAGTATTTT. It specifies CASSRRSSDTDTQYF.

To note about this clone: At one end, the junction sequence differs from germline, possibly due to a read error. J is TRBJ1-2 and V is TRBV6-4, with a weak D call TRBD1 (5 bases). The germline V gene has CDR1 MRHNA and CDR2 SNTAGT. The CDR3 sequence is 14 residues long. The CDR3 coding sequence is TGTGCCAGCAGTGTGATCGCGGGGGGGGATGGCTACCCCTTC. Residues: CASSVIAGGDGYPF.

The chain carries TRBV6-5 and TRBJ1-2; 8 bases line up with TRBD1. Germline assignment: CDR1 MNHEY and CDR2 SVGAGI. This CDR3 is 12 amino acids long. Trimming took 5 bases from V and 6 from J; bases not matched to a gene: 2. DNA for the CDR3: TGTGCCAGCAGTCAGGGGGCACATGGCTACACCTTC. It is translated as CASSQGAHGYTF.

The chain has TRBV7-8 and TRBJ2-1, with 9 bases identical to TRBD1. The germline V gene has CDR1 SGHVS and CDR2 FQNEAQ. CDR3 length equals 15 residues. Germline trimming cut 4 bases from V and 4 bases from J; bases unmatched to any gene: 5. The CDR3 DNA reads TGTGCCAGCAGCTCGACGACAGGGGGGTACAATGAGCAGTTCTTC. Amino acids: CASSSTTGGYNEQFF.

The rearrangement links TRBV5-1 to TRBJ2-3, with 13 bases identical to TRBD2. The germline V gene encodes CDR1 SGHRS and CDR2 YFSETQ. V lost 2 bases to trimming and J lost 0 bases; unmatched junction nucleotides: 9. The CDR3 has 19 residues. The chain's CDR3 is CASSFRPGLAGTSTDTQYF. The DNA for the CDR3 is TGCGCCAGCAGCTTCCGACCGGGACTAGCGGGAACTAGCACAGATACGCAGTATTTT. The variable domain in full, with the rest retrieved from reference TRBV5-1 and TRBJ2-3, is KAGVTQTPRYLIKTRGQQVTLSCSPISGHRSVSWYQQTPGQGLQFLFEYFSETQRNKGNFPGRFSGRQFSNSRSEMNVSTLELGDSALYLCASSFRPGLAGTSTDTQYFGPGTRLTVL.

The DNA for the CDR3 is TGCGCCAGCAGCCCGGGACTAGCGAGTCGGGAGACCCAGTACTTC. This translates into CASSPGLASRETQYF. The chain employs TRBV4-3 and TRBJ2-5; 10 bases align to TRBD2. V dropped 4 bases and J dropped 5; count of bases not matched to a gene: 7. Germline CDR1 reads LGHNA; CDR2 reads YSLEER. The CDR3 runs to 15 residues.

The J gene is TRBJ1-3, the V gene TRBV10-1, with D perhaps matching TRBD1 (6 bases). The germline gives CDR1 WNHNN, CDR2 SYGVQD (reference sequence). V was shortened by 10 bases and J by 0 bases, with 13 bases between the two germline ends. CDR3 length: 14 amino acids. CDR3 region: CAIRNRVSGNTIYF. The CDR3 DNA is TGCGCCATCCGAAACAGGGTCTCTGGAAACACCATATATTTT.

The chain joins TRBV19 to TRBJ2-7; D perhaps matches TRBD1 (5 bases). Between the trimmed V and J ends, which lost 7 bases and 0 bases, there was a span of 13 bases. The CDR3 loop spans 14 amino acids. CDR1 is LNHDA and CDR2 is SQIVND in the germline V gene (reference sequence). CDR3: CASNPRGISYEQYF. CDR3 DNA: TGTGCCAGTAATCCAAGGGGAATCTCCTACGAGCAGTACTTC.

V usage is TRBV7-2 and J usage is TRBJ2-3; perhaps TRBD2 as D (7 bases). CDR3 length equals 17 residues. Trimming removed 7 bases at V and 0 bases at J, with 20 bases between. Looked up from germline, CDR1 is SGHTA and CDR2 is FQGNSA. Here the CDR3 reads CASTPPGGGPSTDTQYF. The CDR3 nucleotides read TGTGCCAGCACCCCACCGGGGGGCGGACCTAGCACAGATACGCAGTATTTT.

The chain couples TRBV19 to TRBJ2-7; TRBD1 agrees at 9 bases. The CDR3 runs to 14 residues. The germline CDR1 and CDR2 sequences are LNHDA and SQIVND (reference sequence). V shed 10 bases and J 0 bases; nucleotides not matched to a gene: 7. CDR3 protein: CATRDRVSSYEQYF. The CDR3 bases are TGTGCCACTAGGGACAGGGTAAGCTCCTACGAGCAGTACTTC.

The count of this clone is one. The chain couples TRBV2 to TRBJ1-4, with 8 bases fitting TRBD1. Trimming removed 4 bases from V and 7 bases from J; junction bases left unmatched: 8. The CDR3 is 15 amino acids. Germline V gives CDR1 SNHLY, CDR2 FYNNEI. Written as DNA, the CDR3 is TGTGCCAGCAGTGGGACAGGGACCTGGAGTGAAAAACTGTTTTTT. It encodes CASSGTGTWSEKLFF.

The chain couples TRBV29-1 to TRBJ2-2, with D perhaps matching TRBD1 (6 bases). Germline lookup yields CDR1 SQVTM and CDR2 ANQGSEA. The CDR3 is made up of 16 amino acids. Trimming left V 4 bases short and J 0 bases short, with 15 bases between. Here the CDR3 reads CSVGRWGTPNTGELFF. DNA of the CDR3: TGCAGCGTTGGGAGGTGGGGGACACCGAACACCGGGGAGCTGTTTTTT.

In this sample, this clone turned up a few times. This chain uses TRBV7-9 with TRBJ2-7, with a weak D call TRBD1 (5 bases). With 1 base removed from V and 7 bases from J, the gap between germline ends came to 14 bases. This CDR3 spans 14 amino acids. Looked up from germline, CDR1 is SEHNR and CDR2 is FQNEAQ (reference sequence). The CDR3 is CASSLGRQGVEQYF. The CDR3, as DNA: TGTGCCAGCAGCTTAGGGCGGCAGGGCGTGGAGCAGTACTTC.

The chain has TRBV6-6 and TRBJ1-4, with 7 bases fitting TRBD1. The CDR3 extends over 15 amino acids. The germline CDR1 and CDR2 sequences are MNHNY and SVGAGI (reference sequence). V trimming: 7 bases; J trimming: 6 bases; junction bases outside the gene matches: 11. For the CDR3, the DNA is TGTGCCAGCAAACTAACAGGGGAAGTGGATGAAAAACTGTTTTTT. As protein: CASKLTGEVDEKLFF.

The chain employs TRBV2 and TRBJ2-3; a possible D gene is TRBD2 (6 bases). CDR1 is SNHLY and CDR2 is FYNNEI in the germline V gene. Trimming removed 8 bases at V and 0 bases at J, with 12 bases between. This CDR3 comprises 14 residues. The CDR3 region has the DNA TGTGCCAGCTTAGCGGCAAGTAGCACAGATACGCAGTATTTT. Translation gives CASLAASSTDTQYF.